The source of this TCR beta chain is a study of long-term antiretroviral therapy in people with HIV. With survey level as its setting, the immunoSEQ assay was v3.0. Produced via immunoSEQ multiplex PCR; TCRdb's table is partial and in-frame only. Of 20,000 to 25,000 clones detected, around 84% appear once; the ten largest clones hold 4.6%. The CDR3 is made up of 14 amino acids. The chain links TRBV21-1 to TRBJ1-5; TRBD1 is taken as the D call from the table, unchecked against the DNA. TRBV21-1 is deemed a pseudogene. The source of this sequence is a man aged 60-69 years with HIV. The source was unsorted PBMCs, collected 1.3 years after starting antiretroviral therapy. In DNA form, the CDR3 reads TGTGCCAGCAGGGGAAAGGGGGCAGGACAGCCCCAGCATTTT. This sequence encodes CASRGKGAGQPQHF.